A single sample is the source of the 21 T cell receptor beta chains below, sequenced in a study of T cell responses to AZD1222 COVID-19 vaccine. The repertoire was sequenced with immunoSEQ multiplex PCR; TCRdb's copy has only in-frame clones and lacks some. Altogether roughly 75,000 clones are present, roughly 84% being singletons, with the ten largest covering approximately 9.8%. Material: peripheral blood, obtained on day 0 of AZD1222 vaccination. These receptor sequences come from an adult in good health.

J is TRBJ2-5 and V is TRBV5-1, with 8 nucleotides matching TRBD1. Germline V gene sequence: CDR1 SGHRS, CDR2 YFSETQ. Trimming removed 2 bases from V and 7 bases from J; junction bases left unmatched: 7. This CDR3 is built from 14 residues. CDR3 in DNA: TGCGCCAGCAGCTTCGATCGGCAGGGGGCGACCCAGTACTTC. Protein sequence: CASSFDRQGATQYF.

The gene calls are TRBV4-1 and TRBJ1-2; D unclear. The CDR3 is 16 amino acids. V dropped 4 bases and J dropped 0 bases, with 15 bases sitting between them. Germline CDR1 MGHRA, CDR2 YSYEKL. The CDR3, as DNA: TGCGCCAGCAGCCCAGCCGGGTTACAGACTAACTATGGCTACACCTTC. Translating gives CASSPAGLQTNYGYTF.

The chain joins TRBV7-2 to TRBJ2-4; 7 nucleotides match TRBD2. The CDR3 sequence is 15 residues long. Germline assignment: CDR1 SGHTA and CDR2 FQGNSA. The V segment lost 5 bases and the J segment 9 bases; nucleotides outside the gene matches: 13. The CDR3 reads CASSPAAGVRTIQYF. CDR3 DNA sequence: TGTGCCAGCAGCCCCGCGGCGGGGGTTAGGACCATTCAGTACTTC.

This chain connects TRBV20-1 to TRBJ2-4; 8 bases align to TRBD2. Trimming took 3 bases from V and 7 from J; bases not matched to a gene: 8. CDR1 is DFQATT and CDR2 is SNEGSKA in the germline V gene (reference sequence). The CDR3 extends over 14 amino acids. CDR3 loop: CSASLSGGRNIQYF. The CDR3 bases are TGCAGTGCTAGTCTCTCGGGGGGGCGGAACATTCAGTACTTC.

J is TRBJ2-5 and V is TRBV3-1 (or the pseudogene TRBV3-2); tentatively, D is TRBD1 or TRBD2 (7 bases each). The CDR3 is 17 residues long. Trimming shortened V by 7 bases and J by 4 bases, and 25 bases separated the two germline ends. From germline, CDR1 is LGHDT and CDR2 YNNKEL (reference sequence). The chain's CDR3 is CASNPGTAKPGGETQYF. In DNA, the CDR3 is TGTGCCAGCAACCCCGGGACAGCGAAGCCGGGGGGAGAGACCCAGTACTTC.

The chain recombines TRBV7-2 with TRBJ1-2; D remains ambiguous. Germline loops: CDR1 SGHTA, CDR2 FQGNSA. Deletions cut 2 bases from V and 8 bases from J, with 12 bases between. This CDR3 is 13 amino acids long. The CDR3 bases are TGTGCCAGCAGCTTACAGAGGGAAAGGGGCTACACCTTC. Translation: CASSLQRERGYTF.

CDR3 sequence (DNA): TGCAGCGTTTCGAATAGCGGGGACCGCTCCTACGAGCAGTACTTC. This translates into CSVSNSGDRSYEQYF. The chain links TRBV29-1 to TRBJ2-7, with 8 bases identical to TRBD2. Germline CDR1 and CDR2: SQVTM and ANQGSEA. The CDR3 contains 15 residues. With 5 bases clipped from V and 0 bases from J, the junction kept 9 bases outside the gene matches.

The chain combines TRBV4-2 with TRBJ2-3; 9 positions agree with TRBD2. J lost 6 bases, V lost 1 base, and 8 bases had no gene match. Germline assignment: CDR1 LGHNA and CDR2 YNFKEQ. CDR3 length: 16 residues. The DNA of the CDR3 is TGTGCCAGCAGCCAAGGGGCGGGGGGGCCATCTGATACGCAGTATTTT. Its protein product is CASSQGAGGPSDTQYF.

The sample holds one count of this clone. The J gene is TRBJ1-1, the V gene TRBV2; 9 bases agree with TRBD1. J lost 4 bases, V lost 4 bases, and 1 base had no gene match. The CDR3 has 13 amino acids. Germline CDR1 reads SNHLY; CDR2 reads FYNNEI. For the CDR3, the DNA is TGTGCCAGCAGTGGGGGACAGGGCACTGAAGCTTTCTTT. Protein: CASSGGQGTEAFF.

Written as DNA, the CDR3 is TGTGCCAGCAGCACGCACGGCCCTGGAAACACCATATATTTT. Amino acid sequence: CASSTHGPGNTIYF. The genes are TRBV28 and TRBJ1-3; D is ambiguous. Germline V gene lookup returns CDR1 MDHEN and CDR2 SYDVKM. Trimming took 6 bases from V and 2 from J, leaving 11 bases between them. This CDR3 is 14 amino acids long.

The CDR3 protein is CASTKVDRAYGYTF. The CDR3 region has the DNA TGTGCCAGCACGAAGGTCGACAGGGCCTATGGCTACACCTTC. This rearrangement joins TRBV28 to TRBJ1-2; 7 bases line up with TRBD1. The CDR3 has 14 amino acids. Trimming took 7 bases from V and 4 from J; bases not matched to a gene: 9. CDR1 MDHEN and CDR2 SYDVKM come from the germline V gene.

This chain joins TRBV14 and TRBJ1-2, with D uncertain. Germline CDR1 reads SGHDN; CDR2 reads FVKESK. Trimming pared 7 bases from V and 2 bases from J, leaving 11 bases between. This CDR3 has 13 amino acids. The CDR3 DNA reads TGTGCCAGCACCCGCGGTATCAACTATGGCTACACCTTC. Protein: CASTRGINYGYTF.

The V call is TRBV6-5, the J call TRBJ2-7, with 8 bases fitting TRBD1. V shed 0 bases and J 4 bases; nucleotides not matched to a gene: 8. Germline lookup yields CDR1 MNHEY and CDR2 SVGAGI. The CDR3 loop spans 16 amino acids. The CDR3 sequence: CASSYSPGQGVYEQYF. CDR3 nucleotides: TGTGCCAGCAGTTACTCACCAGGACAGGGAGTATACGAGCAGTACTTC.

This clone came up once. The rearrangement uses TRBV28 and TRBJ2-7; 10 bases are shared with TRBD2. Germline values: CDR1 MDHEN, CDR2 SYDVKM. V lost 7 bases, J lost 5 bases, and 2 bases stayed unmatched. The CDR3 consists of 12 residues. In DNA, the CDR3 is TGTGCCAGCAAGCGGGGGGGGAACGAGCAGTACTTC. Translation: CASKRGGNEQYF.

This chain joins TRBV11-1 and TRBJ2-5; weak D call: TRBD2 (6 bases). The CDR3 extends over 14 amino acids. The germline V gene encodes CDR1 SGHAT and CDR2 FQDESV (reference sequence). V was trimmed by 5 bases and J by 1 base, leaving 11 bases between them. CDR3 sequence (DNA): TGTGCCAGCAGCCCGGACTATTTCCAAGAGACCCAGTACTTC. Its translation is CASSPDYFQETQYF. The variable domain in full, completed from reference TRBV11-1 and TRBJ2-5, reads EAEVAQSPRYKITEKSQAVAFWCDPISGHATLYWYRQILGQGPELLVQFQDESVVDDSQLPKDRFSAERLKGVDSTLKIQPAELGDSAMYLCASSPDYFQETQYFGPGTRLLVL.

The CDR3 region is CASSQSVQGSPYF. DNA for the CDR3: TGTGCCAGCAGCCAATCGGTGCAGGGGAGCCCGTACTTC. The chain links TRBV11-2 to TRBJ2-7; a weak D match, TRBD1 (6 bases). Germline V gene lookup returns CDR1 SGHAT and CDR2 FQNNGV. Trimming took 5 bases from V and 12 from J, leaving 20 bases between them. There are 13 residues in the CDR3. The full variable domain, completed using reference TRBV11-2 and TRBJ2-7, is EAGVAQSPRYKIIEKRQSVAFWCNPISGHATLYWYQQILGQGPKLLIQFQNNGVVDDSQLPKDRFSAERLKGVDSTLKIQPAKLEDSAVYLCASSQSVQGSPYFGPGTRLTVT.

This rearrangement joins TRBV19 to TRBJ1-1; TRBD1 is a possible D gene (6 bases). The CDR3 has 15 amino acids. Deletions cut 4 bases from V and 5 bases from J, with 17 bases between. Germline CDR1 and CDR2: LNHDA and SQIVND (reference sequence). CDR3: CASSTPGGAKTEAFF. DNA of the CDR3: TGTGCCAGTAGTACCCCGGGGGGCGCTAAAACTGAAGCTTTCTTT.

The rearrangement links TRBV28 to TRBJ2-1; 11 bases line up with TRBD2. The CDR3 length is 16 residues. Unmatched junction bases numbered 6, after V lost 5 bases and J lost 3 bases. CDR1 is MDHEN, CDR2 SYDVKM, per germline. This CDR3 is CASSRLAGGRYNEQFF. The CDR3, as DNA: TGTGCCAGCAGTCGATTAGCGGGGGGGCGCTACAATGAGCAGTTCTTC.

This chain uses TRBV4-1 with TRBJ1-3, with TRBD1 identical over 8 bases. There are 16 residues in the CDR3. Trimming took 2 bases from V and 3 from J; bases not matched to a gene: 6. CDR1 is MGHRA and CDR2 is YSYEKL in the germline V gene. This CDR3 reads CASSQQDRAGGNTIYF. CDR3 DNA sequence: TGCGCCAGCAGCCAACAGGACAGGGCGGGTGGAAACACCATATATTTT.

The chain is built from TRBV21-1 and TRBJ2-5; no check of the table's D call, TRBD2, against the DNA was made. TRBV21-1 is assigned pseudogene status. The CDR3 runs 17 residues. DNA for the CDR3: TGTGCCAGCAGCAAATCGTTCAAGGCGGGGGGGCATGAGACCCAGTACTTC. Translating it yields CASSKSFKAGGHETQYF.

Concerning this clone: The CDR3 does not end in the conserved phenylalanine or tryptophan, so this is likely a read error. The limits of the CDR3 on the DNA are not certain, so only TCRdb's listed CDR3 is given. V gene TRBV2 combines with J gene TRBJ2-7; TRBD1, the table's D call, was not compared with the DNA. CDR1 SNHLY and CDR2 FYNNEI come from the germline V gene. The CDR3 has 13 residues if both end residues are counted. CDR3 loop: CASRDRVVTSSTS.